These 7 T cell receptor beta chains came from one sample sequenced in a study of blood T cell repertoires in COVID-19. Measured with immunoSEQ multiplex PCR; TCRdb has only the in-frame clones, and not every one. The sample has about 27,000 clones; over 75% are singletons. Sequencing input: peripheral blood. All receptors derive from a human donor with active COVID-19. The donor label of this sample is uncertain.

The chain couples TRBV5-4 to TRBJ1-5, with D hard to call. Germline CDR1 SGHNT, CDR2 YYREEE (reference sequence). The CDR3 contains 13 residues. Between the trimmed V and J ends, which lost 0 bases and 4 bases, there was a span of 5 bases. The CDR3 nucleotides are TGTGCCAGCAGCTTGGGCAGTAATCAGCCCCAGCATTTT. Its translation is CASSLGSNQPQHF. The whole variable domain, remainder taken from reference TRBV5-4 and TRBJ1-5, is ETGVTQSPTHLIKTRGQQVTLRCSSQSGHNTVSWYQQALGQGPQFIFQYYREEENGRGNFPPRFSGLQFPNYSSELNVNALELDDSALYLCASSLGSNQPQHFGDGTRLSIL.

The genes are TRBV4-3 and TRBJ1-1, with a possible D match to TRBD1 (5 bases). V lost 0 bases and J lost 5, with 16 bases in between. Germline V gives CDR1 LGHNA, CDR2 YSLEER. The CDR3 length is 16 residues. CDR3 in DNA: TGCGCCAGCAGCCAAGATTATTACCAGGGCCGGACTGAAGCTTTCTTT. This codes for CASSQDYYQGRTEAFF.

This sequence joins TRBV4-1 and TRBJ1-4, with D maybe TRBD1 (5 bases). CDR1 is MGHRA, CDR2 YSYEKL, per germline. V gave up 6 bases and J gave up 7 bases, with 15 bases separating them. CDR3 size: 14 residues. The CDR3 DNA reads TGCGCCAGCAGTCCAGGGTTGCCGGGTGAAAAACTGTTTTTT. Protein sequence: CASSPGLPGEKLFF.

The rearrangement uses TRBV28 and TRBJ2-7; a possible D gene is TRBD2 (5 bases). The CDR3 runs to 15 residues. Trimming pared 3 bases from V and 2 bases from J, leaving 14 bases between. Looked up from germline, CDR1 is MDHEN and CDR2 is SYDVKM. The CDR3 region is CASSFRPDGTYEQYF. The CDR3 bases are TGTGCCAGCAGTTTTAGGCCGGACGGGACCTACGAGCAGTACTTC.

This chain joins TRBV7-2 and TRBJ1-2; weak D call: TRBD1 (5 bases). Germline loops: CDR1 SGHTA, CDR2 FQGNSA. The CDR3 runs to 14 residues. The ends were cut back, 3 bases at V and 0 bases at J, with 8 bases in the middle. The CDR3: CASSLTAANYGYTF. The DNA for the CDR3 is TGTGCCAGCAGCTTGACAGCAGCTAACTATGGCTACACCTTC.

The chain employs TRBV6-5 and TRBJ1-5, with 9 bases matching TRBD1. The CDR3 length is 14 residues. V shed 10 bases, J shed 2 bases, and the junction held 6 bases outside the gene matches. CDR1 is MNHEY, CDR2 SVGAGI, per germline. The CDR3 DNA is TGTGCCACCGACGACAGGGGGGGCAATCAGCCCCAGCATTTT. This gives the protein CATDDRGGNQPQHF.

CDR3 protein: CASSLGQGRDEKLFF. The CDR3 region has the DNA TGCGCCAGCAGCCTCGGACAGGGACGAGATGAAAAACTGTTTTTT. J is TRBJ1-4 and V is TRBV5-1, with 8 bases aligning to TRBD1. CDR3 length: 15 amino acids. Germline V gives CDR1 SGHRS, CDR2 YFSETQ. Trimming removed 4 bases from V and 6 bases from J; junction bases left unmatched: 8.